This T cell receptor (beta chain) was documented in a study of shared clonotypes between healthy human individuals. Some clones are missing from TCRdb's copy, which holds only in-frame ones; the method was immunoSEQ multiplex PCR. This sample yields roughly 2.5 million clones, of which 90% to 95% are seen a single time; over 0.12% belongs to the top ten. The receptor comes from a man between 18 and 35 years old in good health. Sample: naive CD4+ T cells sorted from blood. Regarding subset: CD45RA+ positively selected.

The DNA for the CDR3 is TGTGCCAGCAGCCCCCAGGGGACGCCGAAAGAGACCCAGTACTTC. This translates into CASSPQGTPKETQYF. The chain carries TRBV7-2 and TRBJ2-5, with a possible D match to TRBD1 (6 bases). Germline V gene sequence: CDR1 SGHTA, CDR2 FQGNSA. Trimming left V 5 bases short and J 3 bases short, with 16 bases between. The CDR3 totals 15 residues.